This is a list of T cell receptor beta chains from one sample in a study of pediatric ulcerative colitis. Profiled with immunoSEQ multiplex PCR; TCRdb holds only in-frame clones, not every one. The table has about 36,000 clones, around 78% seen once. Material for sequencing was gut tissue. These receptors all come from a boy under 18 with moderate ulcerative colitis. The CDR3 runs from the conserved cysteine through the conserved F or W. The order of the fields is J gene, V gene, clone size, D gene, CDR3 protein, CDR3 DNA. The D gene is left open where the match is weak. Rows give clone size only sometimes, using once, few, many, or a class for an expanded clone.

TRBJ2-5 | TRBV7-2 | . | . | CASSFARGGGETQYF | TGTGCCAGCAGCTTTGCGCGCGGAGGGGGAGAGACCCAGTACTTC
TRBJ2-1 | TRBV12-5 | . | . | CASGLRLNEQFF | TGTGCTAGTGGTTTGAGGCTAAATGAGCAGTTCTTC
TRBJ1-5 | TRBV18 | . | TRBD1 | CASSPPEGGGNQPQHF | TGTGCCAGCTCACCACCAGAAGGGGGCGGCAATCAGCCCCAGCATTTT
TRBJ1-6 | TRBV7-2 | . | . | CASSWTVNPNSPLHF | TGTGCCAGCAGCTGGACAGTAAATCCGAATTCACCCCTCCACTTT
TRBJ1-2 | TRBV9 | . | TRBD1 | CASSVGLSGQYANYGYTF | TGTGCCAGCAGCGTAGGTCTATCGGGACAGTACGCTAACTATGGCTACACCTTC
TRBJ2-5 | TRBV29-1 | . | . | CSVGSDREGGETQYF | TGCAGCGTTGGGAGTGACAGGGAAGGGGGGGAGACCCAGTACTTC
TRBJ1-2 | TRBV28 | . | TRBD1 | CASNPGQTNYGYTF | TGTGCCAGCAACCCGGGACAGACTAACTATGGCTACACCTTC
TRBJ1-1 | TRBV5-8 | . | . | CASSLVKRGNTEAFF | TGTGCCAGCAGCTTGGTAAAAAGGGGTAACACTGAAGCTTTCTTT
TRBJ2-2 | TRBV10-3 | . | . | CAISERQANTGELFF | TGTGCCATCAGTGAGAGGCAGGCGAACACCGGGGAGCTGTTTTTT
TRBJ2-7 | TRBV27 | . | . | CASSFGYEQYF | TGTGCCAGCAGTTTTGGGTACGAGCAGTACTTC
TRBJ2-1 | TRBV27 | . | TRBD1 | CASSLGQRGYNEQFF | TGTGCCAGCAGTTTGGGACAGCGAGGGTACAATGAGCAGTTCTTC
TRBJ2-1 | TRBV5-6 | . | . | CASSLGRDSYNEQFF | TGTGCCAGCAGCTTAGGGCGGGATTCCTACAATGAGCAGTTCTTC
TRBJ2-3 | TRBV7-9 | few | TRBD2 | CASSSGTSGRFTDTQYF | TGTGCCAGCAGCTCCGGGACTAGCGGGAGGTTCACAGATACGCAGTATTTT
TRBJ1-5 | TRBV7-2 | few | . | CASSLYGFNQPQHF | TGTGCCAGCAGCTTATACGGGTTTAATCAGCCCCAGCATTTT
TRBJ2-5 | TRBV2 | few | . | CASSPGGLRETQYF | TGTGCCAGCAGTCCCGGGGGACTGCGAGAGACCCAGTACTTC
TRBJ2-3 | TRBV18 | . | . | CASSPPTDTQYF | TGTGCCAGCTCACCACCTACAGATACGCAGTATTTT
TRBJ2-7 | TRBV11-2 | . | . | CASSLGGGKPAYEQYF | TGTGCCAGCAGCTTAGGTGGCGGGAAGCCAGCCTACGAGCAGTACTTC
TRBJ1-1 | TRBV18 | . | . | CASSPRQSMNTEAFF | TGTGCCAGCTCACCCCGACAGAGCATGAACACTGAAGCTTTCTTT
TRBJ1-2 | TRBV2 | few | TRBD1 | CASSAQGADYGYTF | TGTGCCAGCAGTGCACAGGGGGCGGACTATGGCTACACCTTC
TRBJ2-6 | TRBV6-4 | . | TRBD2 | CASSDGTSGSSGANVLTF | TGTGCCAGCAGTGACGGGACTAGCGGGAGCTCTGGGGCCAACGTCCTGACTTTC